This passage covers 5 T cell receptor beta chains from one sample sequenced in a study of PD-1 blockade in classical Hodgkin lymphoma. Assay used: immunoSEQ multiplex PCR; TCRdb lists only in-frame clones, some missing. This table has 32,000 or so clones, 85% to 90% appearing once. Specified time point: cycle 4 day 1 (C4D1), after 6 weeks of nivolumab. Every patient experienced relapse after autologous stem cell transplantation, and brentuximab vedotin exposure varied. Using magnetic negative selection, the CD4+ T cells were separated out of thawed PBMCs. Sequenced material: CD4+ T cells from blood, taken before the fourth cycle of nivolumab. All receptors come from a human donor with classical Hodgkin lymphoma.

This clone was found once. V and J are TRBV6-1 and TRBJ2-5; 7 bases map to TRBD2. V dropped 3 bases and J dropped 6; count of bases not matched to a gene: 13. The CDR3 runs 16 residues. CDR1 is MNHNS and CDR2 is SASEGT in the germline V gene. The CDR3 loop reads CASSDFVGLPHQTQYF. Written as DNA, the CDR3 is TGTGCCAGCAGTGACTTCGTGGGACTACCTCACCAGACCCAGTACTTC.

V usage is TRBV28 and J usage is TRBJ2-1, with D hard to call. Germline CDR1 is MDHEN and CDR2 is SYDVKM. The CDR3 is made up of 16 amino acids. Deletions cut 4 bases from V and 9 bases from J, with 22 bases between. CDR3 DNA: TGTGCCAGCAGTTCTAGTGGGTCGAGACACAAGGGTGAGCAGTTCTTC. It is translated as CASSSSGSRHKGEQFF.

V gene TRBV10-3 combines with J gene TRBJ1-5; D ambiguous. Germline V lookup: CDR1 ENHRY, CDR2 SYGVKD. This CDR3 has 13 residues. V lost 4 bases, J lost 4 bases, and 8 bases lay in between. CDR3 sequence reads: CAISGSNNQPQHF. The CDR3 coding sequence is TGTGCCATCAGTGGGTCCAATAATCAGCCCCAGCATTTT.

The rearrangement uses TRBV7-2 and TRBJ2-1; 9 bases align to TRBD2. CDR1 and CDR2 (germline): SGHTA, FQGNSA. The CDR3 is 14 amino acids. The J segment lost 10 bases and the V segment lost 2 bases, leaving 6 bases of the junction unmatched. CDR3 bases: TGTGCCAGCAGCTTATTTAGCGGGAGTACGGAGCAGTTCTTC. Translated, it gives CASSLFSGSTEQFF.

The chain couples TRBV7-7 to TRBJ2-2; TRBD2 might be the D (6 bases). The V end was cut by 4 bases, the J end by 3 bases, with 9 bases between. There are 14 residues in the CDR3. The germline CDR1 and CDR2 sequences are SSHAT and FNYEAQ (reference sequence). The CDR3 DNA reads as TGTGCCAGCAGCTCGGGACTCTACACCGGGGAGCTGTTTTTT. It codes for CASSSGLYTGELFF.